This TCR beta chain was documented in a study of PD-1 blockade in classical Hodgkin lymphoma. Overall study context: The patients were dosed with nivolumab 3 mg/kg, infused intravenously every 2 weeks. Overall study results and limits: Newly diagnosed patients reportedly had lower baseline TCR diversity than healthy donors.

Of note for this clone: Antigen: not known.

The CDR3 loop spans 12 amino acids. Germline V gene lookup returns CDR1 SNHLY and CDR2 FYNNEI. Trimming pared 4 bases from V and 6 bases from J, leaving 9 bases between. The assay was immunoSEQ multiplex PCR, and TCRdb's table has in-frame clones only and misses some. The data hold over 13,000 clones, with 75% to 85% observed a single time. The patients all showed relapse after autologous stem cell transplantation, while their brentuximab vedotin exposure varied. The sample was peripheral blood mononuclear cells (PBMCs), taken before the second cycle of nivolumab. This chain connects TRBV2 to TRBJ1-2; D gene unclear. The sequence was collected from a human donor with classical Hodgkin lymphoma. The CDR3: CASSGGGHGYTF. CDR3 nucleotides: TGTGCCAGCAGTGGGGGAGGGCATGGCTACACCTTC.